The present T cell receptor beta chain was sequenced within a study of T-cell reconstitution after alpha-beta-depleted transplantation in children. The germline V gene encodes CDR1 SQVTM and CDR2 ANQGSEA. This CDR3 has 12 residues. Between the trimmed V and J ends, which lost 7 bases and 7 bases, there was a span of 14 bases. Study-level points and caveats: Several patients had high TCRbeta diversity at day 60; it came from surviving recipient T cells and thymic progenitors. Expanded graft clones, several hundred of them, were reportedly the source of alpha-beta T cells about two months after transplant. Most T-cell counts and diversity one year after the transplant came from T cells that were newly produced.

The library targeted TCRbeta and was prepared with unique molecular identifiers. TCRdb re-called the PCR reads through MiXCR, storing one row per CDR3 protein. The sample includes 40,000 to 60,000 distinct CDR3 sequences, about 9.3% of them seen just once. This clonotype came up many times. The target antigen is unknown. This sequence joins TRBV29-1 and TRBJ2-1, with D uncertain. This TCR was recovered from a male patient between 2 and 10 years old who had a stem cell transplant for chronic granulomatous disease, so the T cells may come from the graft donor. The sample in question was PBMCs, mostly from graft donor cells, obtained 60 days after TCRalphabeta/CD19-depleted stem cell transplant. The CDR3 is CSAAPMGNEQFF. The CDR3 nucleotides are TGCAGCGCGGCCCCAATGGGAAATGAGCAGTTCTTC.